These 20 T cell receptor beta chains came from one sample sequenced in a study of T cell clones after liver transplantation. Assay: immunoSEQ multiplex PCR; the TCRdb copy retains only in-frame clones and omits some. The sample has more than 95,000 clones; 90% are singletons. The sequencing used CD4+ T cells from blood, collected 12 months after liver transplant. Receptors were obtained from a human patient who received a liver transplant. Some T cells may trace back to the graft donor.

The chain employs TRBV4-2 and TRBJ2-7; 8 nucleotides line up with TRBD2. Losses at the gene ends were 0 bases for V and 2 bases for J; bases not matched to a gene: 0. The CDR3 consists of 14 residues. Germline CDR1 reads LGHNA; CDR2 reads YNFKEQ. For the CDR3, the DNA is TGTGCCAGCAGCCAAGACGGGGGGGCCTACGAGCAGTACTTC. This translates into CASSQDGGAYEQYF.

This chain joins TRBV27 and TRBJ2-1; 12 nucleotides agree with TRBD2. Germline V lookup: CDR1 MNHEY, CDR2 SMNVEV (reference sequence). V shed 7 bases, J shed 9 bases, and the junction held 10 bases outside the gene matches. CDR3 length: 15 residues. The CDR3 loop reads CASTRTSGAYGEQFF. Written as DNA, the CDR3 is TGTGCCAGCACTAGGACTAGCGGGGCTTATGGTGAGCAGTTCTTC.

The rearrangement joins TRBV2 to TRBJ1-3; no firm D call. Trimming took off 4 bases at V and 1 base at J, with 5 bases between the two ends. The CDR3 has 13 residues. The germline V gene encodes CDR1 SNHLY and CDR2 FYNNEI. In DNA, the CDR3 is TGTGCCAGCAGTGTATTGTCTGGAAACACCATATATTTT. The encoded protein is CASSVLSGNTIYF.

J is TRBJ1-5 and V is TRBV18, with a possible D match to TRBD1 (5 bases). The CDR3 consists of 17 residues. Germline CDR1 and CDR2: KGHSH and LQKENI. Between the trimmed V and J ends, which lost 4 bases and 0 bases, there was a span of 16 bases. In DNA, the CDR3 is TGTGCCAGCTCACGATCTCCGGGACGTGATAGCAATCAGCCCCAGCATTTT. This sequence encodes CASSRSPGRDSNQPQHF.

The rearrangement joins TRBV5-1 to TRBJ2-5, with 9 positions matching TRBD1. CDR3 length equals 16 residues. After removal of 4 bases from V and 5 bases from J, the junction contained 12 bases not matched to a gene. CDR1 and CDR2 (germline): SGHRS, YFSETQ. The CDR3 here is CASSPSTGGLGETQYF. DNA for the CDR3: TGCGCCAGCAGCCCCTCCACAGGGGGCTTAGGGGAGACCCAGTACTTC.

This rearrangement joins TRBV19 to TRBJ1-2, with D tentatively TRBD1 (6 bases). Germline-derived CDR1 and CDR2 are LNHDA and SQIVND (reference sequence). CDR3 length: 13 residues. With 6 bases removed from V and 1 base from J, the gap between germline ends came to 9 bases. The CDR3 sequence is CASSPDSNYGYTF. DNA for the CDR3: TGTGCCAGTAGCCCGGACAGTAACTATGGCTACACCTTC.

This chain uses TRBV19 with TRBJ2-7, with no clear D. V was cut by 4 bases and J by 2 bases, with 3 bases left in between. Germline loops: CDR1 LNHDA, CDR2 SQIVND (reference sequence). The CDR3 has 11 amino acids. The CDR3 bases are TGTGCCAGTAGTACCCCCTACGAGCAGTACTTC. Its translation: CASSTPYEQYF.

This chain links TRBV7-2 with TRBJ2-7; 11 bases align to TRBD2. V lost 1 base and J lost 5; bases outside the gene matches: 7. This CDR3 contains 16 residues. In germline, CDR1 is SGHTA, CDR2 FQGNSA. CDR3 nucleotide sequence: TGTGCCAGCAGCTTAGGGGTACTAGCGGGAGTTAACGAGCAGTACTTC. This sequence encodes CASSLGVLAGVNEQYF.

This clone was seen just once. The CDR3 here is CASSLSGTDNTEAFF. CDR3 nucleotides: TGCGCCAGCAGCTTGTCCGGGACGGATAACACTGAAGCTTTCTTT. The rearrangement uses TRBV5-1 and TRBJ1-1, with D possibly matching TRBD1 (5 bases). This CDR3 is built from 15 residues. Trimming shortened V by 1 base and J by 2 bases, and 12 bases separated the two germline ends. Germline V gene sequence: CDR1 SGHRS, CDR2 YFSETQ.

The chain recombines TRBV5-6 with TRBJ2-1; D gene unclear. CDR3 length equals 15 residues. Germline-derived CDR1 and CDR2 are SGHDT and YYEEEE. Between the trimmed V and J ends, which lost 4 bases and 6 bases, there was a span of 17 bases. The CDR3 loop reads CASSPRLSRSNEQFF. The DNA for the CDR3 is TGTGCCAGCAGCCCCAGACTCAGTCGGAGCAATGAGCAGTTCTTC.

Notes on this clone: Other DNA sequences in this specimen translate into the identical CDR3. Here the CDR3 DNA reads TGTGCCAGCAGCTCAAGGTCGGGCGGGGGCTACGAGCAGTACTTC. Encoded protein: CASSSRSGGGYEQYF. The rearrangement uses TRBV7-2 and TRBJ2-7; 7 nucleotides match TRBD2. Germline-derived CDR1 and CDR2 are SGHTA and FQGNSA. With 4 bases clipped from V and 3 bases from J, the junction kept 9 bases outside the gene matches. The CDR3 sequence is 15 residues long.

The J gene is TRBJ1-2, the V gene TRBV7-6; D unresolved. Germline values: CDR1 SGHVS, CDR2 FNYEAQ. The V and J ends lost 8 bases and 0 bases respectively, with 19 bases between them. There are 16 residues in the CDR3. DNA of the CDR3: TGTGCCAGCGGTACCCTCCCGGCTCAGTCTAACTATGGCTACACCTTC. As protein: CASGTLPAQSNYGYTF. The full variable domain, with the rest looked up from reference TRBV7-6 and TRBJ1-2, is GAGVSQSPRYKVTKRGQDVALRCDPISGHVSLYWYRQALGQGPEFLTYFNYEAQQDKSGLPNDRFSAERPEGSISTLTIQRTEQRDSAMYRCASGTLPAQSNYGYTFGSGTRLTVV.

This rearrangement joins TRBV18 to TRBJ2-7, with TRBD1 matching 8 bases. V lost 5 bases to trimming and J lost 3 bases; unmatched junction nucleotides: 6. Looked up from germline, CDR1 is KGHSH and CDR2 is LQKENI. This CDR3 is built from 14 residues. CDR3 region: CASSKDRVDYEQYF. The CDR3 DNA sequence: TGTGCCAGCTCAAAGGACAGGGTGGACTACGAGCAGTACTTC.

The gene calls are TRBV5-1 and TRBJ2-1, with D uncertain. The CDR3 has 13 residues. Deletions cut 0 bases from V and 6 bases from J, with 7 bases between. Germline-derived CDR1 and CDR2 are SGHRS and YFSETQ. The CDR3 sequence: CASSLGVGNEQFF. The CDR3 DNA is TGCGCCAGCAGCTTGGGAGTGGGCAATGAGCAGTTCTTC. The whole variable domain, remainder taken from reference TRBV5-1 and TRBJ2-1, is KAGVTQTPRYLIKTRGQQVTLSCSPISGHRSVSWYQQTPGQGLQFLFEYFSETQRNKGNFPGRFSGRQFSNSRSEMNVSTLELGDSALYLCASSLGVGNEQFFGPGTRLTVL.

V usage is TRBV15 and J usage is TRBJ2-3; 13 nucleotides match TRBD2. The CDR3 extends over 16 amino acids. Germline V gene lookup returns CDR1 LNHNV and CDR2 YYDKDF (reference sequence). V gave up 3 bases and J gave up 2 bases; unmatched junction bases: 2. The CDR3: CATSRGLAGNTDTQYF. CDR3 nucleotides: TGTGCCACCAGCAGGGGACTAGCGGGAAACACAGATACGCAGTATTTT.

The genes are TRBV7-2 and TRBJ2-5; TRBD1 matches at 7 bases. This CDR3 has 15 residues. J gave up 5 bases and V 2 bases, and 8 bases lay outside the gene matches. Germline V gives CDR1 SGHTA, CDR2 FQGNSA. This CDR3 is CASSLRPGGGETQYF. CDR3 sequence (DNA): TGTGCCAGCAGCTTACGCCCAGGGGGTGGGGAGACCCAGTACTTC.

This chain joins TRBV11-3 and TRBJ1-2; D call uncertain. CDR3 length: 13 residues. The germline V and J ends were trimmed by 0 bases and 3 bases, with 5 bases remaining between them. CDR1 SGHNT and CDR2 YENEEA come from the germline V gene. The CDR3 reads CASSLDRDYGYTF. CDR3 nucleotide sequence: TGTGCCAGCAGCTTAGATCGGGACTATGGCTACACCTTC.

This chain joins TRBV11-3 and TRBJ2-1; 7 nucleotides line up with TRBD1. V lost 6 bases and J lost 10; bases outside the gene matches: 15. The CDR3 consists of 15 residues. Germline V gene lookup returns CDR1 SGHNT and CDR2 YENEEA. The CDR3 sequence: CASRPTGSVMREQFF. Written as DNA, the CDR3 is TGTGCCAGCAGGCCGACAGGGTCCGTGATGAGAGAGCAGTTCTTC.

The gene calls are TRBV28 and TRBJ2-7, with 7 bases that match TRBD2. The germline V gene encodes CDR1 MDHEN and CDR2 SYDVKM. The CDR3 is made up of 16 amino acids. The V and J ends lost 5 bases and 2 bases, in that order; junction bases with no gene match: 12. In DNA form, the CDR3 reads TGTGCCAGCAGTACACACGGGGTTGGGGGGGCCTACGAGCAGTACTTC. Translation gives CASSTHGVGGAYEQYF.

This clone was recorded only once. This chain links TRBV19 with TRBJ1-1, with a weak D call TRBD1 (6 bases). The CDR3 covers 15 residues. The germline gives CDR1 LNHDA, CDR2 SQIVND (reference sequence). The V end was cut by 7 bases, the J end by 3 bases, with 18 bases between. CDR3 sequence: CASTPRGGWDTEAFF. CDR3 nucleotide sequence: TGTGCCAGTACTCCTCGGGGGGGCTGGGACACTGAAGCTTTCTTT.